This T cell receptor (beta chain) was profiled in a study of cytomegalovirus exposure and HLA in healthy donors. General study points: Three chains tied to CMV proved CMV antigen-specific in vitro. The sole available immune exposure information was CMV serostatus.

Germline values: CDR1 WNHNN, CDR2 SYGVQD (reference sequence). This CDR3 has 14 amino acids. The junction had 7 bases not matched to a gene; V was cut back by 7 bases and J by 3 bases. The primer mix had 60 Vbeta and 13 Jbeta primers. The method was immunoSEQ multiplex PCR; TCRdb's version includes in-frame clones alone and lacks a portion of them. The sample carries about 120,000 clones, 74% recorded once. Regarding this clone: What it binds is not known.

The gene calls are TRBV10-1 and TRBJ2-3, with 7 bases lining up with TRBD2. What was sequenced was PBMCs. The receptor comes from a human donor in good health. The CDR3 is CASMSGGRTDTQYF. The CDR3 nucleotides are TGCGCCAGCATGTCGGGCGGGAGAACAGATACGCAGTATTTT.